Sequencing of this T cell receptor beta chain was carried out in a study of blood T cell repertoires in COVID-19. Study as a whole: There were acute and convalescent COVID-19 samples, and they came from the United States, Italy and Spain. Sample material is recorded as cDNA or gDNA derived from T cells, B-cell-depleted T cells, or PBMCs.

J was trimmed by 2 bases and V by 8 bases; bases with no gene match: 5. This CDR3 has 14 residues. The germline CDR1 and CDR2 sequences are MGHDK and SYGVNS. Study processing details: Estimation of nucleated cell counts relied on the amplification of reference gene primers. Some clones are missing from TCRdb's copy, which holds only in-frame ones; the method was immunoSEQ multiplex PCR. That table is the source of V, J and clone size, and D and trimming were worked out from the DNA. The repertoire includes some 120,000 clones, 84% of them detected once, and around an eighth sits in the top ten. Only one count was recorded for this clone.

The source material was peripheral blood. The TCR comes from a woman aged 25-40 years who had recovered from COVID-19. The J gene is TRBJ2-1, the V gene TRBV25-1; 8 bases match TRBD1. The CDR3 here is CASAGTGTYNEQFF. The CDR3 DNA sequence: TGTGCCAGCGCCGGGACAGGTACCTACAATGAGCAGTTCTTC. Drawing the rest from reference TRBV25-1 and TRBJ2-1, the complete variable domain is EADIYQTPRYLVIGTGKKITLECSQTMGHDKMYWYQQDPGMELHLIHYSYGVNSTEKGDLSSESTVSRIRTEHFPLTLESARPSHTSQYLCASAGTGTYNEQFFGPGTRLTVL.